Below, one T cell receptor (beta chain) is given with its context. What it binds is not known. The sample belongs to a study of T cell responses to AZD1222 COVID-19 vaccine. The protocol was immunoSEQ multiplex PCR, while the TCRdb copy is restricted to in-frame clones and leaves out a portion. The profile covers 140,000 to 150,000 clones, with 93% appearing a single time and under 6.5% taken by the ten largest. The CDR3 spans 13 residues. From germline, CDR1 is SNHLY and CDR2 FYNNEI. Deletions cut 4 bases from V and 2 bases from J, with 9 bases between. Whole-study results and caveats: Spike-wide vaccine-associated CD4 TCRs dominated at 160-218 and 743-854. Repertoire collection took place solely once the T cell response had peaked. The sample set comprised mostly white British donors with more females, and clonal diversity was possibly underestimated. Recipients of AZD1222 seropositive at baseline numbered only five or six.

The V call is TRBV2, the J call TRBJ2-7; a possible D gene is TRBD2 (5 bases). The source was peripheral blood, collected on day 0 of AZD1222 vaccination. The clonotype was recovered from an adult in good health. The CDR3 reads CASSGGIAYEQYF. Here the CDR3 DNA reads TGTGCCAGCAGTGGAGGGATCGCCTACGAGCAGTACTTC.